Each of the 26 T cell receptor beta chains below was sequenced from the same sample in a study of T cells in Graves' hyperthyroidism and ophthalmopathy. Amplification of TCR beta CDR3 regions used RNA as the template. The TCR CDR3 was amplified in a first-round RT-PCR using the HTBI primer set. MiXCR, applied by TCRdb to the multiplex PCR reads, yields one record per CDR3 protein. In the table there are hundreds of thousands of distinct CDR3 sequences, 45% of which are singletons. The material sequenced was peripheral blood or thyroid tissue (not recorded which). These receptors all stem from an adult man with Graves' disease, either hyperthyroidism or ophthalmopathy (not recorded which).

The rearrangement links TRBV15 to TRBJ2-5, with TRBD2 matching over 13 bases. V lost 3 bases and J lost 6; bases outside the gene matches: 7. Germline loops: CDR1 LNHNV, CDR2 YYDKDF (reference sequence). The CDR3 sequence is 16 residues long. The CDR3 region has the DNA TGTGCCACCAGCAGCGTTCGGACTAGCGGGAGCAAGACCCAGTACTTC. Protein product: CATSSVRTSGSKTQYF. Full variable domain (rest looked up from reference TRBV15 and TRBJ2-5): DAMVIQNPRYQVTQFGKPVTLSCSQTLNHNVMYWYQQKSSQAPKLLFHYYDKDFNNEADTPDNFQSRRPNTSFCFLDIRSPGLGDTAMYLCATSSVRTSGSKTQYFGPGTRLLVL.

The table lists this clonotype with a few counts. V is TRBV7-3 and J is TRBJ1-5; no reliable D call. In germline, CDR1 is SGHTA, CDR2 FQGTGA. Trimming removed 1 base at V and 2 bases at J, with 9 bases between. CDR3 length: 15 amino acids. In DNA form, the CDR3 reads TGTGCCAGCAGCTTAATCTTTGGGGGCAATCAGCCCCAGCATTTT. Its protein product is CASSLIFGGNQPQHF.

The CDR3 DNA follows: TGTGCCAGCAGTAGACACCGCATGAACACTGAAGCTTTCTTT. Its protein is CASSRHRMNTEAFF. V and J are TRBV12-3 or TRBV12-4 and TRBJ1-1; D call uncertain. CDR3 length: 14 residues. V gave up 5 bases and J gave up 0 bases, with 10 bases separating them.

There are a few counts of this clonotype. V is TRBV29-1 and J is TRBJ1-1; no reliable D call. Germline-derived CDR1 and CDR2 are SQVTM and ANQGSEA. There are 11 residues in the CDR3. The V and J ends lost 0 bases and 6 bases respectively, with 5 bases between them. Written as DNA, the CDR3 is TGCAGCGTTGAAGATTTGGCTGAAGCTTTCTTT. This codes for CSVEDLAEAFF.

Worth noting for this clonotype: A clone one base away is much larger, so this may be a read error. In this CDR3 the conserved last residue, phenylalanine or tryptophan, is missing, so a read error is likely. This chain uses TRBV29-1 with TRBJ2-7; 10 bases match TRBD2. V lost 1 base to trimming and J lost 9 bases; unmatched junction nucleotides: 9. Germline assignment: CDR1 SQVTM and CDR2 ANQGSEA. CDR3 length: 14 amino acids. Here the CDR3 reads CSVEVGLAGAAQYL. The DNA for the CDR3 is TGCAGCGTTGAAGTGGGGCTAGCGGGAGCGGCGCAGTACCTC.

The chain employs TRBV12-3 or TRBV12-4 and TRBJ1-2; tentatively, D is TRBD1 (5 bases). Trimming took 5 bases from V and 3 from J, leaving 22 bases between them. The CDR3 is 17 amino acids. CDR3 nucleotides: TGTGCCAGCAGTCGTCGCCTACTTCGACAGACGGACTATGGCTACACCTTC. It is translated as CASSRRLLRQTDYGYTF.

The genes are TRBV19 and TRBJ2-7; no clear D gene. Looked up from germline, CDR1 is LNHDA and CDR2 is SQIVND (reference sequence). The CDR3 has 14 residues. V was pared by 3 bases and J by 2 bases, with 11 bases between. CDR3 sequence reads: CASSIGPQTYEQYF. The CDR3, as DNA: TGTGCCAGTAGTATCGGTCCACAGACCTACGAGCAGTACTTC.

This clonotype appeared many times. This sequence joins TRBV12-3 or TRBV12-4 and TRBJ1-1, with D tentatively TRBD1 (6 bases). The V and J ends lost 3 bases and 5 bases respectively, with 10 bases between them. This CDR3 is built from 13 residues. CDR3 residues: CASSLNRETEAFF. The DNA of the CDR3 is TGTGCCAGCAGTTTGAACAGGGAGACTGAAGCTTTCTTT.

Remarks on this clonotype: A clone one base away is much larger, so this may be a read error. This chain connects TRBV2 to TRBJ2-5, with D uncertain. V was clipped by 4 bases and J by 1 base, with 10 bases between them. Per germline, CDR1 SNHLY and CDR2 FYNNEI. This CDR3 region has 14 residues. The CDR3 region is CASSAGVVQETQYF. As DNA, the CDR3 is TGTGCCAGCAGTGCAGGCGTCGTCCAAGAGACCCAGTACTTC.

The CDR3 nucleotides read TGCAGCGTTGAAACAGGGAGGGGTGGCTACACCTTC. It encodes CSVETGRGGYTF. V usage is TRBV29-1 and J usage is TRBJ1-2, with D possibly matching TRBD1 (6 bases). CDR1 and CDR2 from the germline V gene are SQVTM and ANQGSEA. This CDR3 is 12 amino acids long. The ends were cut back, 2 bases at V and 7 bases at J, with 11 bases in the middle. The variable domain in full, with the rest retrieved from reference TRBV29-1 and TRBJ1-2, is SAVISQKPSRDICQRGTSLTIQCQVDSQVTMMFWYRQQPGQSLTLIATANQGSEATYESGFVIDKFPISRPNLTFSTLTVSNMSPEDSSIYLCSVETGRGGYTFGSGTRLTVV.

This CDR3 reads CASRGDSNQPQYF. The CDR3 coding sequence is TGTGCCAGCAGAGGGGACTCCAATCAGCCCCAGTACTTC. V and J are TRBV6-6 and TRBJ2-5; a weak D match, TRBD2 (6 bases). Germline V gene data show CDR1 as MNHNY and CDR2 as SVGAGI (reference sequence). Trimming removed 6 bases from V and 9 bases from J, with 17 bases in between. This CDR3 comprises 13 residues.

The chain has TRBV29-1 and TRBJ1-4; tentative D call: TRBD1 (5 bases). The V gene's germline CDR1 is SQVTM and CDR2 ANQGSEA. This CDR3 region has 10 residues. V lost 7 bases to trimming and J lost 8 bases, with 8 bases between them. The CDR3 DNA sequence: TGCAGCGAAGGGGTGGAAAAACTGTTTTTT. This codes for CSEGVEKLFF.

The DNA for the CDR3 is TGTGCCAGCAGCTTAGATCCGGGCTTCGACTATGGCTACACCTTC. Its protein is CASSLDPGFDYGYTF. J is TRBJ1-2 and V is TRBV7-6; D unclear. The CDR3 contains 15 residues. V was trimmed by 1 base and J by 3 bases, leaving 12 bases between them. Germline V gene sequence: CDR1 SGHVS, CDR2 FNYEAQ.

Notes on this clonotype: This may arise from a read error, as a much more abundant clone is one base away. The gene calls are TRBV20-1 and TRBJ1-5, with 9 positions matching TRBD1. V dropped 0 bases and J dropped 6; count of bases not matched to a gene: 6. The V gene's germline CDR1 is DFQATT and CDR2 SNEGSKA (reference sequence). This CDR3 comprises 15 residues. Here the CDR3 DNA reads TGCAGTGCTAGAGATCAGGGACAGGGCAGTCAGCCCCAGCATTTT. This sequence encodes CSARDQGQGSQPQHF.

On this clonotype itself: At one of its ends the junction is not consistent with the germline gene, which may arise from a read error. The rearrangement joins TRBV25-1 to TRBJ2-5; TRBD2 matches at 11 bases. Per the germline V gene, CDR1 is MGHDK and CDR2 is SYGVNS. The CDR3 loop spans 19 amino acids. CDR3 region: CASSPSGRRGLSYQETQYF. The CDR3 region has the DNA TGCGCCAGCAGCCCTAGCGGGAGGAGGGGGCTCAGCTACCAAGAGACCCAGTACTTC.

The table lists this clonotype with a few counts. The genes are TRBV28 and TRBJ1-2; unclear D gene. Germline V gene sequence: CDR1 MDHEN, CDR2 SYDVKM. CDR3 length: 14 residues. V was cut by 3 bases and J by 3 bases, with 11 bases left in between. CDR3 region: CASSFMPVDYGYTF. DNA of the CDR3: TGTGCCAGCAGTTTCATGCCAGTCGACTATGGCTACACCTTC.

Points on this clonotype: The junction departs from the called germline gene at one end, perhaps through a read error. The chain employs TRBV3-1 and TRBJ1-5; TRBD1 matches at 7 bases. CDR3 size: 14 residues. Germline loops: CDR1 LGHDT, CDR2 YNNKEL (reference sequence). CDR3: CASNQGTENQPQHF. The CDR3 region has the DNA TGTGCCAGCAACCAAGGGACAGAAAATCAGCCCCAGCATTTT.

The genes are TRBV29-1 and TRBJ2-7; D gene uncertain. V was trimmed by 7 bases and J by 3 bases, leaving 22 bases between them. Germline lookup yields CDR1 SQVTM and CDR2 ANQGSEA. The CDR3 runs 15 residues. CDR3 loop: CSAKGRYLYGYEQYF. In nucleotides, the CDR3 is TGCAGCGCTAAAGGACGGTACTTATATGGCTACGAGCAGTACTTC.

The chain has TRBV29-1 and TRBJ1-2, with a weak D call TRBD1 (6 bases). CDR1 SQVTM and CDR2 ANQGSEA come from the germline V gene. The CDR3 is made up of 14 amino acids. Here the CDR3 DNA reads TGCAGTTTCGGCTCCGCAGGGGACATCTATGGCTACACCTTC. Translating it yields CSFGSAGDIYGYTF.

Of note for this clonotype: The junction departs from the called germline gene at one end, perhaps through a read error. This chain uses TRBV5-1 with TRBJ1-1; D remains ambiguous. Germline CDR1 SGHRS, CDR2 YFSETQ. The CDR3 spans 13 residues. CDR3 sequence: CANSLAGNTEAFF. The CDR3 DNA sequence: TGCGCCAACAGCTTGGCAGGGAACACTGAAGCTTTCTTT.

This clonotype has more than one count but fewer than ten. The chain has TRBV6-1 and TRBJ1-6; D is uncertain. The CDR3 spans 15 residues. The germline V gene has CDR1 MNHNS and CDR2 SASEGT. Trimming cost V 8 bases and J 5 bases, with 16 bases left between them. CDR3 loop: CASGFWTGNNSPLHF. For the CDR3, the DNA is TGTGCCAGCGGCTTCTGGACGGGAAATAATTCACCCCTCCACTTT.

A note on this clonotype: This may arise from a read error, as a much more abundant clone is one base away. This chain's CDR3 is CASSNREQETQYF. The CDR3 DNA reads as TGTGCCAGCAGCAACAGGGAGCAAGAGACCCAGTACTTC. The chain uses TRBV7-9 and TRBJ2-5; TRBD1 is a possible D gene (6 bases). Per the germline V gene, CDR1 is SEHNR and CDR2 is FQNEAQ (reference sequence). Deletions cut 5 bases from V and 2 bases from J, with 9 bases between. This CDR3 region has 13 residues.

The table lists this clonotype with many counts. The chain combines TRBV20-1 with TRBJ2-5; 11 bases map to TRBD2. Trimming removed 4 bases from V and 4 bases from J; junction bases left unmatched: 8. Per the germline V gene, CDR1 is DFQATT and CDR2 is SNEGSKA (reference sequence). The CDR3 has 15 amino acids. The CDR3 bases are TGCAGTGCTAAGCGGGGGACTAGCGGCCCAGAGACCCAGTACTTC. It is translated as CSAKRGTSGPETQYF.

A few counts support this clonotype. This chain uses TRBV9 with TRBJ2-5; D is uncertain. V lost 0 bases, J lost 2 bases, and 8 bases lay in between. CDR3 length: 14 residues. The germline CDR1 and CDR2 sequences are SGDLS and YYNGEE. The CDR3 nucleotides are TGTGCCAGCAGCGTAGACAGAGAACAAGAGACCCAGTACTTC. It specifies CASSVDREQETQYF. Full variable domain (rest looked up from reference TRBV9 and TRBJ2-5): DSGVTQTPKHLITATGQRVTLRCSPRSGDLSVYWYQQSLDQGLQFLIQYYNGEERAKGNILERFSAQQFPDLHSELNLSSLELGDSALYFCASSVDREQETQYFGPGTRLLVL.

This clonotype was observed a single time. This may arise from a read error, as a much more abundant clone is one base away. V usage is TRBV7-8 and J usage is TRBJ1-5; the D gene is possibly TRBD1 (5 bases). The length of the CDR3 is 13 residues. The V and J ends lost 5 bases and 6 bases respectively, with 11 bases between them. CDR1 is SGHVS, CDR2 FQNEAQ, per germline. The CDR3 region is CASSLRAGQPQHF. The CDR3 nucleotides read TGTGCCAGCAGCCTCAGGGCGGGTCAGCCCCAGCATTTT.

In its sample, this clonotype was seen many times. The gene calls are TRBV20-1 and TRBJ2-7, with D perhaps TRBD2 (5 bases). Germline V CDR1 and CDR2: DFQATT, SNEGSKA (reference sequence). V gave up 0 bases and J gave up 5 bases, with 14 bases separating them. The CDR3 contains 14 residues. CDR3 sequence reads: CSARDQLGVDEQYF. CDR3 in DNA: TGCAGTGCTAGAGATCAGCTGGGAGTCGACGAGCAGTACTTC.